This T cell receptor (beta chain) was profiled in a study of T cells after yellow fever vaccination. This clonotype was seen more than once but under ten times. Trimming removed 5 bases from V and 2 bases from J, with 13 bases in between. This CDR3 is 15 amino acids long. Germline CDR1 reads LGHDT; CDR2 reads YNNKEL (reference sequence). TCRdb reprocessed the 5' RACE reads with MiXCR, giving one entry per CDR3 protein. Of about 340,000 distinct CDR3 sequences in the sample, 8% to 10% are singletons; the top ten hold approximately 18%. The clonotype comes from a man younger than 30 who received the YFV17D yellow fever vaccine. The V gene is TRBV3-1, the J gene TRBJ2-4; D possibly corresponds to TRBD2 (5 bases). The source was PBMCs, collected on the day of the first yellow fever vaccination. The CDR3 region has the DNA TGTGCCAGCAGCATAGCGTTTGTAACCAAAAACATTCAGTACTTC. It specifies CASSIAFVTKNIQYF.